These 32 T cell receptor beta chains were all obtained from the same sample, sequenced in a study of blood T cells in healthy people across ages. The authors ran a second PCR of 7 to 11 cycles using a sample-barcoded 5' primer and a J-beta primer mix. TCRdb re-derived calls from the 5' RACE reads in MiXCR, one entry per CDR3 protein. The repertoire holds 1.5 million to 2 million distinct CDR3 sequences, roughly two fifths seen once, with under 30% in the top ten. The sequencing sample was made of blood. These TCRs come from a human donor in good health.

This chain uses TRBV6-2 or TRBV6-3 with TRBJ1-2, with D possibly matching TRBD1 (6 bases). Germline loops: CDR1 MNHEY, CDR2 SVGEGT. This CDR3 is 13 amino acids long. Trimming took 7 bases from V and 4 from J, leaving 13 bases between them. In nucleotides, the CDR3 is TGTGCCAGCACCCACAGGGAACTCTATGGCTACACCTTC. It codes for CASTHRELYGYTF.

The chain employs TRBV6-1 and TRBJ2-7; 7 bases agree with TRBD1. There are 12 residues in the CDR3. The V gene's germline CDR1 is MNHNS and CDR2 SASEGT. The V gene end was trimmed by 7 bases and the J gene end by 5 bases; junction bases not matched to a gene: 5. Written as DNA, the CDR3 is TGTGCCAGCATGACAGGGAGTAACGAGCAGTACTTC. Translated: CASMTGSNEQYF.

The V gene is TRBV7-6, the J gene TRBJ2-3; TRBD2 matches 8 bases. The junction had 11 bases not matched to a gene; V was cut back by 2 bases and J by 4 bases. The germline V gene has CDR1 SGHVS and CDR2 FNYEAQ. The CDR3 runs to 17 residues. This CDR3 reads CASSLWVSGDYSDTQYF. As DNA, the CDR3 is TGTGCCAGCAGCTTATGGGTTAGCGGGGACTACTCAGATACGCAGTATTTT.

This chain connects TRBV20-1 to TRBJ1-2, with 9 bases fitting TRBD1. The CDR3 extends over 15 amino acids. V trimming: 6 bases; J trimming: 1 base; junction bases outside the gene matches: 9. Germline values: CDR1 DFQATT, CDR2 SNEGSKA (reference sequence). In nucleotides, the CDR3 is TGCAGTGCCCTTGACAGGGGGACCATTAACTATGGCTACACCTTC. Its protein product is CSALDRGTINYGYTF.

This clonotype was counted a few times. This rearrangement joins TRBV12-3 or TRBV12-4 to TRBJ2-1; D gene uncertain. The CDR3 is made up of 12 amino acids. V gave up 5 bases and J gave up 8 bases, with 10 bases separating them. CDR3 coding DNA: TGTGCCAGCAGTCCCATAGGATATGAGCAGTTCTTC. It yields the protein CASSPIGYEQFF.

CDR3 coding DNA: TGTGCCAGCAGCCACTCGGGGGTCAATGAGCAGTTCTTC. It codes for CASSHSGVNEQFF. The chain links TRBV7-9 to TRBJ2-1; D is perhaps TRBD2 (6 bases). The CDR3 runs 13 residues. CDR1 and CDR2 from the germline V gene are SEHNR and FQNEAQ (reference sequence). V dropped 5 bases and J dropped 6 bases, with 11 bases sitting between them.

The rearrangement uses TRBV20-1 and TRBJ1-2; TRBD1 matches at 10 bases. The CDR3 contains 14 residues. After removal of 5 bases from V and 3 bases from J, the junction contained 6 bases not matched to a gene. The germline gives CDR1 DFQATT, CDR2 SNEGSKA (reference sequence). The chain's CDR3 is CSAPLGQGDYGYTF. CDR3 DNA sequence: TGCAGTGCTCCTTTAGGACAGGGGGACTATGGCTACACCTTC.

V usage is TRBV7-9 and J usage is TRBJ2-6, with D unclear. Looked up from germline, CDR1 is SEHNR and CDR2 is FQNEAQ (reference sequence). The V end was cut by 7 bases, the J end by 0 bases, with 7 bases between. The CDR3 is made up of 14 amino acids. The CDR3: CASTNRSGANVLTF. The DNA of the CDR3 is TGTGCCAGCACCAACCGCTCTGGGGCCAACGTCCTGACTTTC.

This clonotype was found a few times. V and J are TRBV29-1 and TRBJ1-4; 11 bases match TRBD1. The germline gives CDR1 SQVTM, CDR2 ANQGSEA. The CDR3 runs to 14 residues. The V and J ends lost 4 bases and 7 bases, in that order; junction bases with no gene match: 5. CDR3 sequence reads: CSVGGQGAGEKLFF. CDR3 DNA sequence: TGCAGCGTTGGCGGACAGGGGGCGGGTGAAAAACTGTTTTTT.

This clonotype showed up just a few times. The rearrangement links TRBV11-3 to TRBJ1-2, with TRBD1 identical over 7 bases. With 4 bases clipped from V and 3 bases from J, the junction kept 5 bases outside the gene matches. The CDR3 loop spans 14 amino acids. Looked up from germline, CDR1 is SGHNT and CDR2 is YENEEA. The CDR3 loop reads CASSSGQTDYGYTF. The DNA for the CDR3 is TGTGCCAGCAGCTCGGGACAGACTGACTATGGCTACACCTTC.

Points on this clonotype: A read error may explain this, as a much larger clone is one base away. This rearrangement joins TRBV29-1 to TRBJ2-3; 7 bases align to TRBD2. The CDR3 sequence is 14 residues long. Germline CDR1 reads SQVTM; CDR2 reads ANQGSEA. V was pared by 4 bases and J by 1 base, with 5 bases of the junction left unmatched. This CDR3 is CSVGIGGGTDTQYF. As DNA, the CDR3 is TGCAGCGTTGGTATTGGGGGGGGCACAGATACGCAGTATTTT.

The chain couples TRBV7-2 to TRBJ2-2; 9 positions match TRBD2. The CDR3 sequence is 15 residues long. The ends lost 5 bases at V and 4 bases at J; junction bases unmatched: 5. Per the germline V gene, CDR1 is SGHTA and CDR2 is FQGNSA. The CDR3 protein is CASSELAGVTGELFF. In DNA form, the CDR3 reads TGTGCCAGCAGCGAATTAGCGGGAGTCACCGGGGAGCTGTTTTTT. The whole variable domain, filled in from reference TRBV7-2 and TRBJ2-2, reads GAGVSQSPSNKVTEKGKDVELRCDPISGHTALYWYRQSLGQGLEFLIYFQGNSAPDKSGLPSDRFSAERTGGSVSTLTIQRTQQEDSAVYLCASSELAGVTGELFFGEGSRLTVL.

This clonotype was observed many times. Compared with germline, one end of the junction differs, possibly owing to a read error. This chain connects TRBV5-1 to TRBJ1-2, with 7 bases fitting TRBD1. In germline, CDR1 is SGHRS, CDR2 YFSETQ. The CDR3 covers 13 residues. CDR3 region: CASSTGQNYGYTF. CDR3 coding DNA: TGTGCCAGCAGCACGGGACAGAACTATGGCTACACCTTC.

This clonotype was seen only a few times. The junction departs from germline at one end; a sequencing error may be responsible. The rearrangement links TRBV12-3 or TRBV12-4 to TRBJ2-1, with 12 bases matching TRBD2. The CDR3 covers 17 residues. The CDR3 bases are TGTGCCAGCAGTAGACTAGCGGGGGTTGATCTAGACAATGGGCAGTTCTTC. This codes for CASSRLAGVDLDNGQFF.

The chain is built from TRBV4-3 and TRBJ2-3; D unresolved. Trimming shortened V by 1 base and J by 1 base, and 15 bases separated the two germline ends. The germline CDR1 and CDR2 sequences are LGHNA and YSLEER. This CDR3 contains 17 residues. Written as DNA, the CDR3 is TGCGCCAGCAGCCAAGGGGTGGGCGGCAGCGGCACAGATACGCAGTATTTT. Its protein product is CASSQGVGGSGTDTQYF.

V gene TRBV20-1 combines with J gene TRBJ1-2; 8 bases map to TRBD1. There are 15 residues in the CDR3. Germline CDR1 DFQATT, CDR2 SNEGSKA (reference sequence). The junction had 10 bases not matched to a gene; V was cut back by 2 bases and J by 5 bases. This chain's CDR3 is CSARTRQGSFYGYTF. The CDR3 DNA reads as TGCAGTGCTAGAACGAGACAGGGGTCTTTTTATGGCTACACCTTC.

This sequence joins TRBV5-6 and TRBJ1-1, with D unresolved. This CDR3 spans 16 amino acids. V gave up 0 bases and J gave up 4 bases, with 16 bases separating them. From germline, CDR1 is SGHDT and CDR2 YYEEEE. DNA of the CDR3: TGTGCCAGCAGCTTGGCCACGAAGGTCTTGGGCACTGAAGCTTTCTTT. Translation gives CASSLATKVLGTEAFF.

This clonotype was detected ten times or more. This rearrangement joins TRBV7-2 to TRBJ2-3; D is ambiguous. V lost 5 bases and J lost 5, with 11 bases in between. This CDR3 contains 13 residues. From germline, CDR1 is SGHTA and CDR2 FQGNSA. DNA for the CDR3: TGTGCCAGCAGCCCGATTTCGGGAGATACGCAGTATTTT. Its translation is CASSPISGDTQYF.

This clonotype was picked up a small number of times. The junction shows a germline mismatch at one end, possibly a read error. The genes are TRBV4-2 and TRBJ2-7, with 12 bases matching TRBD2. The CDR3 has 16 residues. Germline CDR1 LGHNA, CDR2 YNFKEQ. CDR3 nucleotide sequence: TGTGTCAGCAGCCTCGCTAGCGGGGGGGCCGGATACGAGCAGTACTTC. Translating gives CVSSLASGGAGYEQYF.

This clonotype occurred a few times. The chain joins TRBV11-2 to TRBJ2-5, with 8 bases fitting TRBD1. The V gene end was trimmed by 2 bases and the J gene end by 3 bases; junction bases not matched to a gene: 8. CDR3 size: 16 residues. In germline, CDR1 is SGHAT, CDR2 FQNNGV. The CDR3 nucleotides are TGTGCCAGCAGCTTAACAGGGGGTCCCTCAGAAGAGACCCAGTACTTC. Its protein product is CASSLTGGPSEETQYF.

The CDR3: CASSLELAVDTQYF. The CDR3 region has the DNA TGTGCCAGCAGCTTAGAACTAGCGGTAGATACGCAGTATTTT. The chain has TRBV13 and TRBJ2-3; 8 positions agree with TRBD2. The germline gives CDR1 PRHDT, CDR2 FYEKMQ (reference sequence). The CDR3 is 14 amino acids. V was pared by 1 base and J by 5 bases, with 2 bases of the junction left unmatched. Using reference TRBV13 and TRBJ2-3 for the parts outside the CDR3, the full variable domain is AAGVIQSPRHLIKEKRETATLKCYPIPRHDTVYWYQQGPGQDPQFLISFYEKMQSDKGSIPDRFSAQQFSDYHSELNMSSLELGDSALYFCASSLELAVDTQYFGPGTRLTVL.

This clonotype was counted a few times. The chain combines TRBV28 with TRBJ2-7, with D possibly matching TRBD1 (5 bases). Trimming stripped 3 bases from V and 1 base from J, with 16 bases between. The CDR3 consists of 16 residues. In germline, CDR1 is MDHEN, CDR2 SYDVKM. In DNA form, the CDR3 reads TGTGCCAGCAGTTTTAGGTTGGACACCCTTTCCTACGAGCAGTACTTC. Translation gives CASSFRLDTLSYEQYF.

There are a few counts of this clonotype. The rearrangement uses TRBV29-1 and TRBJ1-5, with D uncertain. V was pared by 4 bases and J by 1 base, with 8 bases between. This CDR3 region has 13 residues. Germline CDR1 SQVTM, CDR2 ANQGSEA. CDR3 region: CSVGQVSNQPQHF. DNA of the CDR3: TGCAGCGTTGGGCAGGTGAGCAATCAGCCCCAGCATTTT.

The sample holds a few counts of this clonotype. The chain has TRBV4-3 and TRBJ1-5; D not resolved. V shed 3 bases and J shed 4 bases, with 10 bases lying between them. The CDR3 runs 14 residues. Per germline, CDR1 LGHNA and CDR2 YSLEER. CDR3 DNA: TGCGCCAGCAGCCATGGGGTTGTGAATCAGCCCCAGCATTTT. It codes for CASSHGVVNQPQHF.

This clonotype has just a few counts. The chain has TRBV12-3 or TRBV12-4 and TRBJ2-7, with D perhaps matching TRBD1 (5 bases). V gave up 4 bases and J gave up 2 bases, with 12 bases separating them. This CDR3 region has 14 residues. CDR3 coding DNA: TGTGCCAGCAGTTCGTACGACAGAACCTACGAGCAGTACTTC. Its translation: CASSSYDRTYEQYF.

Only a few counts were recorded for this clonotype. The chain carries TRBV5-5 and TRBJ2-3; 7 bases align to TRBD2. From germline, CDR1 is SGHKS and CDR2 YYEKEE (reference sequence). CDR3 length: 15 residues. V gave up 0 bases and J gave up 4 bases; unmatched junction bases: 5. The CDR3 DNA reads TGTGCCAGCAGCTTGGGCGGGGGACCCTCAGATACGCAGTATTTT. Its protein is CASSLGGGPSDTQYF.

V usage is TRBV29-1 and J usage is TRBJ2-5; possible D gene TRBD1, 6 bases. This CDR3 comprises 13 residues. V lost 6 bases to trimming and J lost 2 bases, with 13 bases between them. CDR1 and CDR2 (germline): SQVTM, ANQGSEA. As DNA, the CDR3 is TGCAGCGTAACGAGGACAGCACAAGAGACCCAGTACTTC. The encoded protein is CSVTRTAQETQYF.

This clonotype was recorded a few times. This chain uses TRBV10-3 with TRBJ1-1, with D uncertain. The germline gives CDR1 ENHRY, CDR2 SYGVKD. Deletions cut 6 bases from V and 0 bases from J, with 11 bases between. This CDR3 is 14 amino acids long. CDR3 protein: CAIRMGILNTEAFF. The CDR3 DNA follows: TGTGCCATCAGGATGGGCATCTTGAACACTGAAGCTTTCTTT.

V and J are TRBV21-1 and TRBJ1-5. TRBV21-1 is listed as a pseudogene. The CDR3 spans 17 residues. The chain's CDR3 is CASSPPPGKYSNQPQHF. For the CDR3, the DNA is TGTGCCAGCAGCCCCCCGCCAGGAAAGTATAGCAATCAGCCCCAGCATTTT.

CDR3 sequence reads: CASSREPGVEAFF. The CDR3 nucleotides are TGTGCCAGCAGCCGAGAGCCGGGAGTCGAAGCTTTCTTT. The chain has TRBV9 and TRBJ1-1; no clear D. The CDR3 is made up of 13 amino acids. Trimming removed 4 bases from V and 8 bases from J, with 15 bases in between. Germline CDR1 and CDR2: SGDLS and YYNGEE.

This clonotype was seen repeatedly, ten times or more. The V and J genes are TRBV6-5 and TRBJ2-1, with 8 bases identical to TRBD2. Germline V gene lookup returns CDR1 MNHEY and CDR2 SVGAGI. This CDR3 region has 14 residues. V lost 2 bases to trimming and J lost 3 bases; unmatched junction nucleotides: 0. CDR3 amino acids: CASSYRGGYNEQFF. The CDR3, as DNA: TGTGCCAGCAGTTACCGGGGGGGCTACAATGAGCAGTTCTTC.

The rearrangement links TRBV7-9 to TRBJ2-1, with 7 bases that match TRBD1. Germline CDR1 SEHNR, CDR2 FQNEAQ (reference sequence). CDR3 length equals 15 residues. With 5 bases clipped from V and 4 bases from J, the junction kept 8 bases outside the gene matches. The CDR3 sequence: CASSHVGGQYNEQFF. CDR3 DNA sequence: TGTGCCAGCAGCCACGTAGGGGGACAGTACAATGAGCAGTTCTTC.